This T cell receptor beta chain is drawn from a study of blood T cell repertoires in COVID-19. In the study overall: The analysed material was cDNA or gDNA that came from T cells, B-cell-depleted T cells, or PBMCs.

This CDR3 spans 13 amino acids. V lost 2 bases and J lost 7, with 11 bases in between. Per germline, CDR1 PRHDT and CDR2 FYEKMQ (reference sequence). The assay was immunoSEQ multiplex PCR, and TCRdb's table has in-frame clones only and misses some. The sample yields around 200,000 clones, 75% to 90% seen once. Participants were aged about 18 to 95 years, lived in 25 or so US areas, and enrolled virtually. Recovered Cohort 3 donors showed two negative PCRs, clearance, or symptom resolution. The rearrangement links TRBV13 to TRBJ2-5; maybe TRBD2 (5 bases). This receptor was taken from a man aged 25 to 40 who had recovered from COVID-19. Specimen: PBMCs or T cells enriched from blood (not recorded which). The CDR3 loop is CASSLSEVGTQYF. CDR3 DNA sequence: TGTGCCAGCAGCTTATCGGAGGTTGGGACCCAGTACTTC.